The sequence of this TCR beta chain was determined in a study of Graves' ophthalmopathy and Graves' hyperthyroidism (dated by TCRdb to the late 2010s). Regarding the research as a whole: Peripheral blood was collected at initial diagnosis, prior to any treatment. After sampling, hyperthyroidism patients received methimazole starting at 30 mg daily, and ophthalmopathy patients received high-dose intravenous methylprednisolone. A discovery set of 100 patients (43 ophthalmopathy, around 57 stable hyperthyroidism) was enrolled to explore V-J signatures distinguishing ophthalmopathy from hyperthyroidism. An independent validation cohort comprised about 20 hyperthyroidism patients and over 15 patients who later progressed from hyperthyroidism to ophthalmopathy. To tell Graves' ophthalmopathy apart from Graves' hyperthyroidism, and to predict which patients would progress to ophthalmopathy, the study relied on TCR beta repertoire signatures. In several hyperthyroidism patients, the T-cell repertoires found in thyroid tissue were compared with those found in blood. In total, 135 blood samples were TCR-sequenced: fewer than 50 ophthalmopathy, roughly 80 hyperthyroidism and around 17 hyperthyroidism-to-ophthalmopathy patients. The 95 to 100 discovery patients were randomly divided into training and test sets at a 7:3 ratio. Beyond this particular receptor, the publication reports: In validation, the model predicted ophthalmopathy progression with 55% to 71% sensitivity and roughly 72% specificity; some 13 predicted patients were CT-confirmed with GO in a median of around 6.5 months. No statistical method was used to predetermine the sample size, and group allocation was not hidden from the investigators. The 13-signature model separated ophthalmopathy from stable hyperthyroidism with 85% to 90% sensitivity and about 81% specificity in cross-validation, and 80%/75% in the test set. Most expanded thyroid clonotypes with frequency above 0.001 were also detected in blood, suggesting blood repertoires may reflect the thyroid immune response.

The table lists this clonotype with many counts. Its recognized antigen is unknown. Base-call qualities are not available, and no considerably larger clone is one nucleotide away. For repertoire sequencing, TCR beta CDR3 regions were amplified from RNA transcripts. The first round was an RT-PCR using HTBI primers with the Qiagen OneStep RT-PCR kit, and this first round was followed by a second-round multiplex PCR, then size selection and purification. Sequencing of the libraries was carried out on an Illumina HiSeq2000 in paired-end mode with 100 bp reads. Turning to the authors' computational methods: Reads were processed with SOAPnuke, discarding reads with adapters, uncalled bases, mean Phred below 15, or no exact constant-primer or identifier match. COPE v1.2.5 was used to merge the high-quality paired reads. Unique nucleotide sequences were defined as clonotypes and aligned to IMGT TRB V, D and J references using MiTCR v1.1. The analysis was limited to V-J combinations with a frequency above 0.0001, which together covered around 99% of the repertoires. For each V-J combination, a TCR clonal expansion and chaos score was defined as F50 clonal expansion divided by the chaos observed in the TCRdist matrix. Welch's t-statistics and random forest were used to reduce the features to 10 to 15 V-J combinations, which were then used as input to a naive Bayes classifier. The Morisita-Horn index was used to measure how similar the thyroid and blood repertoires were. The raw public reads went through TCRdb reprocessing: fastp at Q25, MiXCR clone calling, in-frame beta chains kept. Here each entry gathers all rows of one CDR3 protein and keeps the most common genes and DNA. The V and J calls come from TCRdb's annotation, not from the publication. Recorded for this sample are about 210,000 distinct CDR3 sequences; under 30% of them occurred a single time. The ten most abundant clones make up around 9.8% of the sample.

The CDR3 measures 12 amino acids from cysteine to phenylalanine. Just CDR3 DNA is preserved here, 36 bases in frame from base 1. For CDR1 and CDR2, the germline V gene lists SGHVS and FNYEAQ. The trim is 5 bases for V and 5 bases for J, with a gap of 9 bases between the germline ends. Ophthalmopathy patients had moderately to severely active disease, Clinical Activity Score of at least 3, NOSPECS grade of at least 4, and disease duration under 3 months. Patients with other autoimmune diseases, uncontrolled infections, pregnancy or lactation were excluded. Clinical symptoms, serum thyroxine, TRAb, thyroid ultrasound and orbital computed tomography formed the basis of the diagnosis. PBMCs were isolated from about 10 ml of fresh peripheral blood by Ficoll-Paque density gradient centrifugation. Total RNA was extracted with Trizol reagent and quality-checked on an Agilent 2100 Bioanalyzer.

Material for sequencing was peripheral blood. The sequence joins TRBV7-6 to TRBJ2-5, with the D gene too uncertain to name. The origin of this receptor is a middle-aged man with Graves' ophthalmopathy. Donor details come from another sample of the same person, matched by shared clones. The CDR3: CASSRSRETQYF. The nucleotide sequence reads as follows: TGTGCCAGCAGCCGCTCGCGGGAGACCCAGTACTTC.